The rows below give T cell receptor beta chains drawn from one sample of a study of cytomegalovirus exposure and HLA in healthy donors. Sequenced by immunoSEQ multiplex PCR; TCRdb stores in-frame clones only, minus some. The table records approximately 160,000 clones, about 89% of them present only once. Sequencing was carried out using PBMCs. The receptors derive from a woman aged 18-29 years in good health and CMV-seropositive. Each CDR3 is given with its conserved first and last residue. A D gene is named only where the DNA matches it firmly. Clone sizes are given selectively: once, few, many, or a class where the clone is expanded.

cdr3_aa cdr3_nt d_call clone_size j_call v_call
CASSPWLSGSFRDEQYF TGTGCCAGCAGCCCATGGCTCAGCGGGAGTTTTCGCGACGAGCAGTACTTC TRBD2 NA TRBJ2-7 TRBV14
CASSLLIAGEKNEQFF TGTGCCAGCAGTCTTCTTATAGCGGGAGAAAAAAATGAGCAGTTCTTC TRBD2 once TRBJ2-1 TRBV2
CASSFLGQGVILQPQHF TGTGCCAGCAGTTTCCTTGGACAGGGTGTTATTCTTCAGCCCCAGCATTTT TRBD1 NA TRBJ1-5 TRBV27
CSVVGLASGRSYEQYF TGCAGCGTTGTGGGGTTGGCTAGCGGGAGGTCCTACGAGCAGTACTTC TRBD2 NA TRBJ2-7 TRBV29-1
CATVEGAGKAEQFF TGTGCCACCGTGGAGGGGGCAGGGAAGGCTGAGCAGTTCTTC NA NA TRBJ2-1 TRBV6-1
CAWSAGQAYNEQFF TGTGCCTGGAGTGCCGGCCAGGCGTACAATGAGCAGTTCTTC NA NA TRBJ2-1 TRBV30
CASSAGTAEQYF TGTGCCAGCAGCGCGGGGACTGCCGAGCAGTACTTC NA NA TRBJ2-7 TRBV9
CASSLGTGRAYEQYF TGTGCCAGCAGCTTGGGGACAGGGAGGGCCTACGAGCAGTACTTC NA NA TRBJ2-7 TRBV5-6
CASSLMASGSGYEQYF TGTGCCAGCAGCTTAATGGCTAGCGGGAGCGGATACGAGCAGTACTTC TRBD2 NA TRBJ2-7 TRBV11-3
CASHPAGTRGTGELFF TGTGCCAGTCACCCCGCCGGGACTAGAGGGACCGGGGAGCTGTTTTTT TRBD2 NA TRBJ2-2 TRBV6-4
CASSHFSGSSYNEQFF TGTGCCAGCAGCCACTTCAGCGGGAGCTCCTACAATGAGCAGTTCTTC TRBD2 NA TRBJ2-1 TRBV4-2
CASSPQGEGSYEQYF TGTGCCAGCAGTCCACAGGGAGAAGGCTCCTACGAGCAGTACTTC NA NA TRBJ2-7 TRBV28
CASSISTGVGYTF TGTGCCAGCAGCATTAGCACAGGGGTTGGCTACACCTTC TRBD1 once TRBJ1-2 TRBV9
CASSYTRTHSYEQYF TGTGCCAGCAGTTACACAAGGACTCATTCCTACGAGCAGTACTTC NA NA TRBJ2-7 TRBV6-5
CASSEYRDPTSVNEQFF TGTGCCAGCAGTGAATACAGGGACCCGACCTCGGTCAATGAGCAGTTCTTC NA NA TRBJ2-1 TRBV2
CASRMNYGSEQFF TGTGCCAGTAGGATGAACTACGGCTCTGAGCAGTTCTTC NA NA TRBJ2-1 TRBV19
CASSRAGYHTDTQYF TGCGCCAGCAGCAGAGCGGGGTACCACACAGATACGCAGTATTTT TRBD2 NA TRBJ2-3 TRBV5-1
CASALFRDSYNEQFF TGTGCTAGTGCCCTCTTCCGGGACAGTTACAATGAGCAGTTCTTC TRBD1 NA TRBJ2-1 TRBV12-5
CASSFGGDAEGYEQYF TGCGCCAGCAGCTTTGGGGGGGACGCAGAGGGGTACGAGCAGTACTTC TRBD2 NA TRBJ2-7 TRBV5-1
CAISGTGRYGYTF TGTGCCATCAGTGGGACAGGGAGATATGGCTACACCTTC TRBD1 NA TRBJ1-2 TRBV10-3
CASSPLPLTMGGEGYGYTF TGTGCCAGCAGTCCCCTCCCCCTAACTATGGGAGGGGAAGGCTATGGCTACACCTTC NA NA TRBJ1-2 TRBV27
CASSLGEGWQETQYF TGCGCCAGCAGCCTTGGGGAGGGGTGGCAAGAGACCCAGTACTTC TRBD2 NA TRBJ2-5 TRBV5-1
CATSRLAVDEQFF TGTGCCACCTCTAGGCTAGCTGTAGATGAGCAGTTCTTC NA NA TRBJ2-1 TRBV19
CASSESPSSYNEQFF TGTGCCAGCAGTGAAAGCCCAAGCTCCTACAATGAGCAGTTCTTC NA NA TRBJ2-1 TRBV6-4
CASSPGTSSYNEQFF TGCGCCAGCAGCCCGGGGACTAGCTCCTACAATGAGCAGTTCTTC TRBD2 NA TRBJ2-1 TRBV5-1
CASSGAGGPGYTF TGTGCCAGCAGTGGCGCAGGGGGCCCTGGCTACACCTTC TRBD1 NA TRBJ1-2 TRBV2
CASSLGGRGSYNEQFF TGTGCCAGCAGCCTAGGGGGGAGGGGGTCCTACAATGAGCAGTTCTTC NA NA TRBJ2-1 TRBV7-8
CAWSFRGVSFREKLFF TGTGCCTGGAGTTTCAGGGGCGTATCCTTTCGGGAAAAACTGTTTTTT NA NA TRBJ1-4 TRBV30
CASSASLGNEQFF TGTGCCAGCAGTGCGTCTCTAGGAAATGAGCAGTTCTTC NA NA TRBJ2-1 TRBV6-1
CAISSPDRGEETQYF TGTGCCATCAGTAGTCCGGACAGGGGTGAAGAGACCCAGTACTTC TRBD1 NA TRBJ2-5 TRBV10-3
CASSVGYRGGELFF TGTGCCAGCAGCGTAGGGTACAGGGGCGGGGAGCTGTTTTTT TRBD1 NA TRBJ2-2 TRBV11-3
CSVEILGAATAAVGQYF TGCAGCGTTGAGATCCTGGGAGCGGCGACGGCAGCGGTGGGCCAGTACTTC NA NA TRBJ2-5 TRBV29-1
CASTPGLGGNEQFF TGTGCCAGTACCCCCGGACTAGGGGGCAATGAGCAGTTCTTC NA NA TRBJ2-1 TRBV19
CAWSVSYSYEQYF TGTGCCTGGAGTGTATCCTACTCCTACGAGCAGTACTTC NA NA TRBJ2-7 TRBV30
CASSSGETNEKLFF TGTGCCAGCAGCTCGGGGGAAACTAATGAAAAACTGTTTTTT NA NA TRBJ1-4 TRBV5-6
CASGWDRAYEQYF TGTGCCAGCGGGTGGGACAGGGCCTACGAGCAGTACTTC TRBD1 NA TRBJ2-7 TRBV6-1
CASSLGQASGNTIYF TGCGCCAGCAGCTTGGGTCAGGCCTCTGGAAACACCATATATTTT NA NA TRBJ1-3 TRBV5-1
CASMGGQGSYEQYF TGTGCCAGCATGGGGGGACAGGGGTCCTACGAGCAGTACTTC TRBD1 NA TRBJ2-7 TRBV6-5